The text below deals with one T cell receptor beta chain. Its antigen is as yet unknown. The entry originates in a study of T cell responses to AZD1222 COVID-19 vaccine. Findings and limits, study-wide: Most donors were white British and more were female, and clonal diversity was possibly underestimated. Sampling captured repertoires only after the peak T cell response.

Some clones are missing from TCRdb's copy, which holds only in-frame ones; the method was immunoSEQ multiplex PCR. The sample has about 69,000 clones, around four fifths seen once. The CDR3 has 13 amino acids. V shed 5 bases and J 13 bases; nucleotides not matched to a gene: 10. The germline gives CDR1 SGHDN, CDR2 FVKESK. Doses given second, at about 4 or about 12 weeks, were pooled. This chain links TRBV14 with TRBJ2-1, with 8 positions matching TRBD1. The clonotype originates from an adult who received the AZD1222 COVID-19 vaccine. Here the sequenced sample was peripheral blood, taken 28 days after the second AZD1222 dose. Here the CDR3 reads CASSFGQGINQFF. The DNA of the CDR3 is TGTGCCAGCAGCTTTGGACAGGGTATTAACCAGTTCTTC.